This TCR beta chain was observed in a study of T cell clones after liver transplantation. Regarding this clone: Its target is unknown.

Study conclusions and caveats: Circulating graft-donor-reactive CD4 TCRbeta sequences fell significantly post-transplant in 5 of 8 subjects. Compared with third party-reactive sequences, donor-reactive ones declined more, independent of withdrawal success.

Sequencing used immunoSEQ multiplex PCR; TCRdb keeps in-frame clones, though not all of them. The sample has about 120,000 clones; 75% to 95% are singletons. The TCR was taken from a human patient who received a liver transplant. Part of the T cells may come from the graft donor. Specimen: CD4+ T cells from blood, collected 12 months after liver transplant.

This CDR3 is CASSQDHAWEQFF. DNA for the CDR3: TGTGCCAGCAGTCAGGACCACGCTTGGGAGCAGTTCTTC. V and J are TRBV2 and TRBJ2-1; D not resolved. V shed 5 bases and J shed 10 bases, with 15 bases lying between them. Germline V gene lookup returns CDR1 SNHLY and CDR2 FYNNEI. CDR3 length: 13 residues.